This record covers a single TCR beta chain. This sample was taken from a study of cytomegalovirus exposure and HLA in healthy donors. J was trimmed by 3 bases and V by 3 bases; bases with no gene match: 6. The CDR3 is 16 amino acids. Germline V CDR1 and CDR2: MNHNY, SVGAGI (reference sequence). The PCR used 60 Vbeta and 13 Jbeta primers. Sequenced by immunoSEQ multiplex PCR; TCRdb stores in-frame clones only, minus some. The table records some 130,000 clones, about 81% of them present only once. Sequencing used PBMCs. The chain recombines TRBV6-6 with TRBJ1-5, with 9 bases that match TRBD1. This clonotype was sampled from a woman aged 35 to 49 in good health and CMV-seropositive. The DNA of the CDR3 is TGTGCCAGCAGTTATACCGGACAGGGGAACAATCAGCCCCAGCATTTT. Its translation: CASSYTGQGNNQPQHF.